This T cell receptor (beta chain) was sequenced for a study of cytotoxic CD8 clonotypes in ibrutinib-treated CLL. Study-wide background: Partial responses totalled around 25 and complete responses 2; after median approximately 62 months, 14 remained remitted and approximately twelve progressed. Once treatment had gone on for a median of around 11 months, range 6 to 36, response samples were drawn. Study-level points and caveats: Public clonotypes, an uncommon group, contracted or remained stable on treatment.

This clone was detected a few times. Its antigen is still unknown. The protocol was immunoSEQ multiplex PCR, while the TCRdb copy is restricted to in-frame clones and leaves out a portion. Of roughly 200,000 clones in the sample, just over 70% were seen once. Roughly 2 micrograms of genomic DNA, which was extracted from cryopreserved PBMCs, served as the material used for the TCR beta libraries. The CDR3 has 15 residues. From germline, CDR1 is KGHSH and CDR2 LQKENI. V was trimmed by 4 bases and J by 1 base, leaving 11 bases between them. The V gene is TRBV18, the J gene TRBJ1-3; TRBD1 is a possible D gene (6 bases). The source is a human donor with chronic lymphocytic leukemia. Sequencing was performed on PBMCs, taken after 12 months of ibrutinib treatment. DNA for the CDR3: TGTGCCAGCTCACTTACACAGGGTTCTGGAAACACCATATATTTT. This gives the protein CASSLTQGSGNTIYF. Complete variable domain (other parts from reference TRBV18 and TRBJ1-3): NAGVMQNPRHLVRRRGQEARLRCSPMKGHSHVYWYRQLPEEGLKFMVYLQKENIIDESGMPKERFSAEFPKEGPSILRIQQVVRGDSAAYFCASSLTQGSGNTIYFGEGSWLTVV.